These 19 T cell receptor beta chains were sequenced from one sample in a study of blood T cell repertoires in COVID-19. The protocol was immunoSEQ multiplex PCR, while the TCRdb copy is restricted to in-frame clones and leaves out a portion. The data contain approximately 220,000 clones, 90% of them seen just once; the ten biggest clones take up 1.2%. The sample taken for sequencing was PBMCs or T cells enriched from blood (not recorded which). The receptor source for this set is a young man who had recovered from COVID-19.

This sequence joins TRBV5-6 and TRBJ1-3, with TRBD1 matching 9 bases. The CDR3 has 18 amino acids. Unmatched junction bases numbered 7, after V lost 0 bases and J lost 0 bases. Germline-derived CDR1 and CDR2 are SGHDT and YYEEEE. This chain's CDR3 is CASSLEGQGFFSGNTIYF. For the CDR3, the DNA is TGTGCCAGCAGCTTGGAGGGACAGGGTTTTTTCTCTGGAAACACCATATATTTT.

There are a few counts of this clone. The chain uses TRBV6-2 or TRBV6-3 and TRBJ1-6, with D possibly matching TRBD1 (6 bases). There are 13 residues in the CDR3. CDR1 and CDR2 (germline): MNHEY, SVGEGT. The V end lost 3 bases, the J end lost 10 bases, and 10 bases lay between the germline ends. The CDR3 DNA follows: TGTGCCAGCAGTTATGGACAGAGGTCACCCCTCCACTTT. Encoded protein: CASSYGQRSPLHF.

The genes are TRBV6-5 and TRBJ2-2, with unresolved D. The CDR3 sequence is 15 residues long. V was cut by 4 bases and J by 5 bases, with 14 bases left in between. The germline V gene has CDR1 MNHEY and CDR2 SVGAGI. In DNA form, the CDR3 reads TGTGCCAGCAGTTCGCCCCTCTGGCCGACCGGGGAGCTGTTTTTT. Translated: CASSSPLWPTGELFF.

This chain uses TRBV27 with TRBJ2-7; D gene unclear. CDR1 is MNHEY, CDR2 SMNVEV, per germline (reference sequence). The V gene lost 6 bases and the J gene lost 4 bases, with 10 bases spanning the gap. The CDR3 length is 12 residues. The CDR3, as DNA: TGTGCCAGCAGGGGCCTCGGTTACGAGCAGTACTTC. Translation: CASRGLGYEQYF.

This clone was detected a few times. This chain joins TRBV5-1 and TRBJ2-7; 12 bases are a match to TRBD1. With 0 bases clipped from V and 4 bases from J, the junction kept 5 bases outside the gene matches. CDR1 and CDR2 from the germline V gene are SGHRS and YFSETQ. The CDR3 spans 16 residues. The DNA for the CDR3 is TGCGCCAGCAGCTTGGCCTGGGACAGGGGGCAATACGAGCAGTACTTC. Encoded protein: CASSLAWDRGQYEQYF. Variable domain in full (rest from reference TRBV5-1 and TRBJ2-7): KAGVTQTPRYLIKTRGQQVTLSCSPISGHRSVSWYQQTPGQGLQFLFEYFSETQRNKGNFPGRFSGRQFSNSRSEMNVSTLELGDSALYLCASSLAWDRGQYEQYFGPGTRLTVT.

V is TRBV4-1 and J is TRBJ2-5; TRBD1 matches 8 bases. Losses at the gene ends were 9 bases for V and 5 bases for J; bases not matched to a gene: 8. Germline CDR1 is MGHRA and CDR2 is YSYEKL. The CDR3 has 13 amino acids. Here the CDR3 reads CASGQGLRETQYF. CDR3 coding DNA: TGCGCCAGTGGACAGGGCCTCCGTGAGACCCAGTACTTC.

The CDR3: CASSLAGGVAQPQHF. The CDR3 DNA is TGTGCCAGCAGCTTGGCGGGAGGGGTCGCTCAGCCCCAGCATTTT. The V and J genes are TRBV6-7 and TRBJ1-5; D may be TRBD1 (5 bases). TRBV6-7 is recorded as an ORF, its role being uncertain. With 6 bases removed from V and 6 bases from J, the gap between germline ends came to 18 bases. This CDR3 is built from 15 residues.

Concerning this clone: The same CDR3 is also encoded by other DNA sequences in this sample. The rearrangement links TRBV11-2 to TRBJ1-1; D might be TRBD1 (5 bases). The V gene's germline CDR1 is SGHAT and CDR2 FQNNGV. Trimming took 3 bases from V and 1 from J, leaving 6 bases between them. This CDR3 contains 13 residues. The DNA of the CDR3 is TGTGCCAGCAGCTTCGGACAGAACACTGAAGCTTTCTTT. Translated: CASSFGQNTEAFF.

This clone occurred a few times. The V gene is TRBV28, the J gene TRBJ2-1; 13 bases agree with TRBD2. CDR1 and CDR2 from the germline V gene are MDHEN and SYDVKM. This CDR3 is 16 amino acids long. The junction had 13 bases not matched to a gene; V was cut back by 2 bases and J by 15 bases. In nucleotides, the CDR3 is TGTGCCAGCAGTTTAGCGGTTGGACTAGCGGGAGATTTCCGGTTCTTC. Translated, it gives CASSLAVGLAGDFRFF. Together with reference TRBV28 and TRBJ2-1, the CDR3 gives the full variable domain: DVKVTQSSRYLVKRTGEKVFLECVQDMDHENMFWYRQDPGLGLRLIYFSYDVKMKEKGDIPEGYSVSREKKERFSLILESASTNQTSMYLCASSLAVGLAGDFRFFGPGTRLTVL.

The chain is built from TRBV28 and TRBJ1-4; D is unresolved. V lost 5 bases to trimming and J lost 7 bases, with 17 bases between them. CDR3 length: 15 amino acids. Germline V gene data show CDR1 as MDHEN and CDR2 as SYDVKM. The CDR3 DNA is TGTGCCAGCAGTACTCAGGAAGCGGGTGGTGAAAAACTGTTTTTT. This codes for CASSTQEAGGEKLFF.

The gene calls are TRBV14 and TRBJ2-2; no clear D gene. Germline lookup yields CDR1 SGHDN and CDR2 FVKESK. This CDR3 contains 17 residues. Trimming stripped 3 bases from V and 3 bases from J, with 17 bases between. The CDR3 bases are TGTGCCAGCAGCCAGGGCAGCAATTCCCACCACACCGGGGAGCTGTTTTTT. Translation gives CASSQGSNSHHTGELFF.

The J gene is TRBJ2-1, the V gene TRBV21-1; the table names TRBD1, a call not compared with the DNA. TRBV21-1 is recorded as a pseudogene. The CDR3 length is 14 residues. CDR3 DNA sequence: TGTGCCAGCAGCAGGGGGACAGGGGGCAATGAGCAGTTCTTC. This codes for CASSRGTGGNEQFF.

This clone was recorded only once. The chain has TRBV11-2 and TRBJ1-2; perhaps TRBD1 as D (5 bases). The CDR3 extends over 16 amino acids. CDR1 and CDR2 from the germline V gene are SGHAT and FQNNGV. Trimming took off 3 bases at V and 1 base at J, with 15 bases between the two ends. The CDR3 DNA is TGTGCCAGCAGCTTCGGTCGGACACGATATAACTATGGCTACACCTTC. This codes for CASSFGRTRYNYGYTF.

The chain has TRBV14 and TRBJ1-2; no clear D gene. Germline assignment: CDR1 SGHDN and CDR2 FVKESK. The V end lost 1 base, the J end lost 3 bases, and 9 bases lay between the germline ends. This CDR3 is built from 14 residues. The CDR3, as DNA: TGTGCCAGCAGCCAAGCGGTCGATTACTATGGCTACACCTTC. Translated: CASSQAVDYYGYTF.

This clone was seen just once. J is TRBJ2-3 and V is TRBV7-2; 8 positions agree with TRBD2. In germline, CDR1 is SGHTA, CDR2 FQGNSA. CDR3 size: 15 residues. V gave up 7 bases and J gave up 3 bases; unmatched junction bases: 9. The CDR3 DNA sequence: TGTGCCAGCAACCCCTTGATAGCGGGGACAGATACGCAGTATTTT. Its translation is CASNPLIAGTDTQYF.

This chain links TRBV6-5 with TRBJ1-5; the D gene is possibly TRBD1 (6 bases). V dropped 2 bases and J dropped 3 bases, with 14 bases sitting between them. The CDR3 contains 16 residues. Germline loops: CDR1 MNHEY, CDR2 SVGAGI. The CDR3 loop reads CASSYDYQGLNQPQHF. For the CDR3, the DNA is TGTGCCAGCAGTTACGACTATCAGGGGCTCAATCAGCCCCAGCATTTT.

V is TRBV18 and J is TRBJ2-2; no clear D. With 3 bases removed from V and 1 base from J, the gap between germline ends came to 6 bases. CDR1 is KGHSH, CDR2 LQKENI, per germline. This CDR3 spans 14 amino acids. The CDR3 DNA follows: TGTGCCAGCTCACCTAACAGGAACACCGGGGAGCTGTTTTTT. Residues: CASSPNRNTGELFF.

The chain recombines TRBV28 with TRBJ2-1; D might be TRBD2 (6 bases). The V and J ends lost 6 bases and 9 bases respectively, with 9 bases between them. The CDR3 totals 11 residues. CDR1 MDHEN and CDR2 SYDVKM come from the germline V gene. CDR3 region: CASRGTREQFF. The CDR3 bases are TGTGCCAGCAGGGGGACTCGTGAGCAGTTCTTC.

The J gene is TRBJ2-3, the V gene TRBV4-1; TRBD2 matches 9 bases. Germline V gives CDR1 MGHRA, CDR2 YSYEKL. V trimming: 3 bases; J trimming: 0 bases; junction bases outside the gene matches: 1. This CDR3 region has 15 residues. CDR3 amino acids: CASSQTSGSTDTQYF. The CDR3 nucleotides are TGCGCCAGCAGCCAGACTAGCGGTAGCACAGATACGCAGTATTTT.